Listed below are T cell receptor beta chains from one sample, sequenced in a study of technical replicates of blood from a few donors. Generated by immunoSEQ multiplex PCR, the TCRdb table keeps only in-frame clones and is missing some. The sample lists under 90,000 clones, about 98% occurring once. The sample was T cells isolated from PBMCs. Every receptor here comes from a human donor in good health. Both conserved end residues are part of each CDR3. A D gene is named only where the DNA matches it firmly. Size is omitted from some rows. Given values are once, few, many or a class for expanded clones.

J gene: TRBJ1-2; clone size: .; CDR3 length: 15; D gene: .; V gene: TRBV19; CDR3 protein: CASSIGNPRVDGYTF; CDR3 DNA: TGTGCCAGTAGTATAGGAAATCCCCGGGTGGATGGCTACACCTTC
J gene: TRBJ1-1; clone size: .; CDR3 length: 11; D gene: TRBD1; V gene: TRBV7-9; CDR3 protein: CASSWDREAFF; CDR3 DNA: TGTGCCAGCAGCTGGGACAGGGAAGCTTTCTTT
J gene: TRBJ2-1; clone size: .; CDR3 length: 14; D gene: TRBD1; V gene: TRBV6-5; CDR3 protein: CASSRGGVDNEQFF; CDR3 DNA: TGTGCCAGCAGTCGAGGGGGCGTCGACAATGAGCAGTTCTTC
J gene: TRBJ1-3; clone size: .; CDR3 length: 14; D gene: .; V gene: TRBV7-2; CDR3 protein: CASSLRGAGNTIYF; CDR3 DNA: TGTGCCAGCAGCTTACGGGGGGCTGGAAACACCATATATTTT
J gene: TRBJ1-5; clone size: .; CDR3 length: 13; D gene: .; V gene: TRBV28; CDR3 protein: CASSRTVNQPQHF; CDR3 DNA: TGTGCCAGCAGCCGGACAGTCAATCAGCCCCAGCATTTT
J gene: TRBJ2-1; clone size: .; CDR3 length: 15; D gene: .; V gene: TRBV19; CDR3 protein: CASMGQGTMPNEQFF; CDR3 DNA: TGTGCCAGTATGGGCCAGGGAACCATGCCCAATGAGCAGTTCTTC
J gene: TRBJ2-1; clone size: .; CDR3 length: 13; D gene: .; V gene: TRBV27; CDR3 protein: CASSLYITSEQFF; CDR3 DNA: TGTGCCAGCAGTTTATATATAACGAGTGAGCAGTTCTTC
J gene: TRBJ2-2; clone size: .; CDR3 length: 15; D gene: TRBD1; V gene: TRBV9; CDR3 protein: CASSAHRGAIGELFF; CDR3 DNA: TGTGCCAGCAGCGCACACAGGGGTGCCATCGGGGAGCTGTTTTTT
J gene: TRBJ2-2; clone size: .; CDR3 length: 13; D gene: .; V gene: TRBV6-1; CDR3 protein: CASSEQGTGELFF; CDR3 DNA: TGTGCCAGCAGTGAACAGGGAACCGGGGAGCTGTTTTTT
J gene: TRBJ1-2; clone size: .; CDR3 length: 14; D gene: .; V gene: TRBV7-9; CDR3 protein: CASSYSTGNYGYTF; CDR3 DNA: TGTGCCAGCAGCTACTCCACAGGGAACTATGGCTACACCTTC
J gene: TRBJ1-3; clone size: .; CDR3 length: 12; D gene: .; V gene: TRBV7-8; CDR3 protein: CASSLDSNTIYF; CDR3 DNA: TGTGCCAGCAGCTTGGACTCAAACACCATATATTTT
J gene: TRBJ2-7; clone size: .; CDR3 length: 14; D gene: TRBD1; V gene: TRBV4-1; CDR3 protein: CASSQGQGAYEQYF; CDR3 DNA: TGCGCCAGCAGCCAGGGACAGGGGGCCTACGAGCAGTACTTC
J gene: TRBJ2-7; clone size: .; CDR3 length: 17; D gene: TRBD1; V gene: TRBV7-8; CDR3 protein: CASRPTLKQGIGYEQYF; CDR3 DNA: TGTGCCAGCAGACCAACTCTTAAACAGGGGATTGGGTACGAGCAGTACTTC
J gene: TRBJ2-5; clone size: .; CDR3 length: 13; D gene: .; V gene: TRBV29-1; CDR3 protein: CSVAGVDLETQYF; CDR3 DNA: TGCAGCGTTGCGGGGGTGGACCTAGAGACCCAGTACTTC
J gene: TRBJ2-4; clone size: .; CDR3 length: 12; D gene: .; V gene: TRBV2; CDR3 protein: CASGGTQNIQYF; CDR3 DNA: TGTGCCAGCGGGGGGACCCAAAACATTCAGTACTTC
J gene: TRBJ1-3; clone size: .; CDR3 length: 14; D gene: .; V gene: TRBV5-5; CDR3 protein: CASSFGGTGNTIYF; CDR3 DNA: TGTGCCAGCAGCTTCGGGGGAACTGGAAACACCATATATTTT
J gene: TRBJ2-1; clone size: .; CDR3 length: 15; D gene: TRBD2; V gene: TRBV6-1; CDR3 protein: CASTLRTSGYNEQFF; CDR3 DNA: TGTGCCAGCACCCTCCGGACTAGCGGGTACAATGAGCAGTTCTTC
J gene: TRBJ1-3; clone size: .; CDR3 length: 17; D gene: TRBD1; V gene: TRBV25-1; CDR3 protein: CAIKENRGDRVWNTIYF; CDR3 DNA: TGTGCCATCAAAGAAAACAGGGGGGACAGGGTGTGGAACACCATATATTTT
J gene: TRBJ2-1; clone size: .; CDR3 length: 13; D gene: TRBD1; V gene: TRBV5-1; CDR3 protein: CASSNDRVDRQFF; CDR3 DNA: TGCGCCAGCAGCAACGACAGGGTGGACAGGCAGTTCTTC
J gene: TRBJ2-1; clone size: .; CDR3 length: 13; D gene: TRBD1; V gene: TRBV6-6; CDR3 protein: CASSGTGQNEQFF; CDR3 DNA: TGTGCCAGCAGCGGGACAGGTCAGAATGAGCAGTTCTTC
J gene: TRBJ2-1; clone size: .; CDR3 length: 16; D gene: TRBD2; V gene: TRBV28; CDR3 protein: CASSLTEGLAPNEQFF; CDR3 DNA: TGTGCCAGCAGTTTAACGGAGGGACTAGCCCCTAATGAGCAGTTCTTC
J gene: TRBJ2-1; clone size: .; CDR3 length: 15; D gene: TRBD1; V gene: TRBV11-2; CDR3 protein: CASSLGQGGPDEQFF; CDR3 DNA: TGTGCCAGCAGCCTGGGACAGGGGGGCCCGGATGAGCAGTTCTTC
J gene: TRBJ2-7; clone size: .; CDR3 length: 14; D gene: TRBD1; V gene: TRBV6-1; CDR3 protein: CASSPTGSSHEQYF; CDR3 DNA: TGTGCCAGCAGTCCGACAGGGAGTTCCCACGAGCAGTACTTC
J gene: TRBJ2-5; clone size: .; CDR3 length: 12; D gene: .; V gene: TRBV29-1; CDR3 protein: CSSGRAGETQYF; CDR3 DNA: TGCAGCTCGGGCAGGGCCGGAGAGACCCAGTACTTC
J gene: TRBJ1-2; clone size: once; CDR3 length: 13; D gene: .; V gene: TRBV28; CDR3 protein: CASSPQRGYGYTF; CDR3 DNA: TGTGCCAGCAGTCCTCAGAGGGGGTACGGCTACACCTTC
J gene: TRBJ2-5; clone size: .; CDR3 length: 19; D gene: TRBD1; V gene: TRBV11-2; CDR3 protein: CASSSYSPRTGERMGTQYF; CDR3 DNA: TGTGCCAGCAGCTCATACTCTCCTAGGACAGGGGAGAGAATGGGGACCCAGTACTTC
J gene: TRBJ2-7; clone size: .; CDR3 length: 10; D gene: .; V gene: TRBV20-1; CDR3 protein: CSARHYEQYF; CDR3 DNA: TGCAGTGCTCGACACTACGAGCAGTACTTC